The 28 T cell receptor beta chains below were found in one sample sequenced in a study of blood T cell repertoires in COVID-19. Profiling relied on immunoSEQ multiplex PCR, and the TCRdb table lists in-frame clones only, not all of them. The sample includes 200,000 to 300,000 clones, approximately 88% of them seen just once. The sample taken for sequencing was PBMCs or T cells enriched from blood (not recorded which). These receptors were obtained from a woman aged 40 to 50 with acute COVID-19.

The chain employs TRBV19 and TRBJ1-3; a weak D match, TRBD1 (6 bases). The V end was cut by 6 bases, the J end by 0 bases, with 12 bases between. Germline lookup yields CDR1 LNHDA and CDR2 SQIVND (reference sequence). This CDR3 comprises 15 residues. Written as DNA, the CDR3 is TGTGCCAGTAGCCCACAGGGCCGCTCTGGAAACACCATATATTTT. Encoded protein: CASSPQGRSGNTIYF.

In its sample, this clone was seen once. The rearrangement links TRBV7-9 to TRBJ2-1; perhaps TRBD2 as D (7 bases). Trimming left V 6 bases short and J 7 bases short, with 25 bases between. The germline V gene encodes CDR1 SEHNR and CDR2 FQNEAQ (reference sequence). The CDR3 is made up of 17 amino acids. This CDR3 is CASSPPTGGEGFNEQFF. The CDR3 DNA reads as TGTGCCAGCAGTCCCCCGACGGGGGGCGAAGGATTTAATGAGCAGTTCTTC.

CDR3 residues: CASSQVVGVTYGYTF. CDR3 DNA sequence: TGCGCCAGCAGCCAAGTAGTAGGTGTGACTTATGGCTACACCTTC. V gene TRBV4-3 combines with J gene TRBJ1-2, with D unresolved. There are 15 residues in the CDR3. The V end lost 1 base, the J end lost 5 bases, and 14 bases lay between the germline ends. Germline V gene lookup returns CDR1 LGHNA and CDR2 YSLEER.

V gene TRBV15 combines with J gene TRBJ2-3; 7 nucleotides line up with TRBD2. The V gene's germline CDR1 is LNHNV and CDR2 YYDKDF (reference sequence). V shed 4 bases, J shed 3 bases, and the junction held 7 bases outside the gene matches. The CDR3 is 15 amino acids. CDR3 residues: CATSNSLAPTDTQYF. CDR3 DNA: TGTGCCACCAGCAACTCACTAGCGCCGACAGATACGCAGTATTTT. Full variable domain (rest looked up from reference TRBV15 and TRBJ2-3): DAMVIQNPRYQVTQFGKPVTLSCSQTLNHNVMYWYQQKSSQAPKLLFHYYDKDFNNEADTPDNFQSRRPNTSFCFLDIRSPGLGDTAMYLCATSNSLAPTDTQYFGPGTRLTVL.

The chain has TRBV19 and TRBJ2-2; the match to TRBD2 covers 9 bases. Germline lookup yields CDR1 LNHDA and CDR2 SQIVND (reference sequence). Trimming removed 6 bases from V and 0 bases from J; junction bases left unmatched: 2. The CDR3 consists of 15 residues. In DNA, the CDR3 is TGTGCCAGTAGAACTAGCGGGTCGAACACCGGGGAGCTGTTTTTT. Translated: CASRTSGSNTGELFF.

The chain links TRBV2 to TRBJ1-2; perhaps TRBD1 as D (5 bases). Germline loops: CDR1 SNHLY, CDR2 FYNNEI. The V and J ends lost 3 bases and 3 bases respectively, with 8 bases between them. The CDR3 runs 13 residues. The CDR3 protein is CASSDVRDYGYTF. The CDR3 bases are TGTGCCAGCAGTGACGTCAGGGACTATGGCTACACCTTC.

The rearrangement joins TRBV29-1 to TRBJ1-2; no reliable D call. Trimming shortened V by 0 bases and J by 8 bases, and 16 bases separated the two germline ends. The germline CDR1 and CDR2 sequences are SQVTM and ANQGSEA. The CDR3 runs to 14 residues. The CDR3 coding sequence is TGCAGCGTTGAAGAAACAGTGGTCGGAGGGGGCTACACCTTC. It encodes CSVEETVVGGGYTF.

This sequence joins TRBV2 and TRBJ2-3; 8 bases fit TRBD2. The germline CDR1 and CDR2 sequences are SNHLY and FYNNEI. Germline trimming cut 8 bases from V and 4 bases from J; bases unmatched to any gene: 17. The CDR3 totals 17 residues. CDR3 DNA: TGTGCCAGCCAACCCGGAACCGGGAGGGCCTTTTCAGATACGCAGTATTTT. Translation gives CASQPGTGRAFSDTQYF.

This clone was detected only once. The chain couples TRBV7-7 to TRBJ2-2; 8 nucleotides match TRBD2. CDR1 and CDR2 from the germline V gene are SSHAT and FNYEAQ (reference sequence). J was trimmed by 4 bases and V by 4 bases; bases with no gene match: 5. The CDR3 has 15 amino acids. CDR3 bases: TGTGCCAGCAGCTCGAGCGGGGGTACCACCGGGGAGCTGTTTTTT. This sequence encodes CASSSSGGTTGELFF.

The genes are TRBV16 and TRBJ1-1, with a weak D call TRBD1 (5 bases). Germline-derived CDR1 and CDR2 are KGHSY and FQNENV. V was pared by 2 bases and J by 6 bases, with 10 bases between. CDR3 size: 13 residues. In DNA form, the CDR3 reads TGTGCCAGCAGCCAAGGGGGAGGGGCTGAAGCTTTCTTT. Its protein product is CASSQGGGAEAFF.

Of note for this clone: At one of its ends the junction is not consistent with the germline gene, which may arise from a read error. CDR3 DNA: TGTGCCAGCAGGGAAGGGACAGGGCAGGACTATGGCTACACCTTC. Protein: CASREGTGQDYGYTF. The chain carries TRBV2 and TRBJ1-2, with 9 bases that match TRBD1. CDR1 SNHLY and CDR2 FYNNEI come from the germline V gene. The CDR3 has 15 residues.

The rearrangement uses TRBV18 and TRBJ2-5, with D possibly matching TRBD2 (6 bases). Germline V lookup: CDR1 KGHSH, CDR2 LQKENI. CDR3 length equals 13 residues. The V and J ends lost 3 bases and 5 bases respectively, with 10 bases between them. For the CDR3, the DNA is TGTGCCAGCTCACCGCATGGGGGGGAGACCCAGTACTTC. This sequence encodes CASSPHGGETQYF.

The chain uses TRBV5-4 and TRBJ2-5; 8 bases agree with TRBD1. The CDR3 consists of 12 residues. Looked up from germline, CDR1 is SGHNT and CDR2 is YYREEE (reference sequence). Trimming at V came to 3 bases and at J to 6 bases, leaving 1 base not matched to a gene. In DNA, the CDR3 is TGTGCCAGCAGCTGGGACAGGCAGACCCAGTACTTC. This translates into CASSWDRQTQYF.

This chain connects TRBV4-1 to TRBJ2-3, with 9 bases aligning to TRBD1. The junction had 9 bases not matched to a gene; V was cut back by 5 bases and J by 3 bases. Per the germline V gene, CDR1 is MGHRA and CDR2 is YSYEKL. The CDR3 contains 16 residues. CDR3 region: CASSIGTGIRTDTQYF. CDR3 sequence (DNA): TGCGCCAGCAGCATTGGGACAGGGATTCGGACAGATACGCAGTATTTT.

The J gene is TRBJ2-6, the V gene TRBV6-2 or TRBV6-3; D not certain. The V and J ends lost 6 bases and 2 bases respectively, with 11 bases between them. The CDR3 has 15 residues. The germline V gene has CDR1 MNHEY and CDR2 SVGEGT. The CDR3 loop is CASRPPGTGANVLTF. In DNA, the CDR3 is TGTGCCAGCAGACCTCCAGGTACTGGGGCCAACGTCCTGACTTTC.

The chain is built from TRBV7-2 and TRBJ1-2; the D is unclear. The ends were cut back, 1 base at V and 1 base at J, with 13 bases in the middle. The CDR3 sequence is 16 residues long. The germline V gene encodes CDR1 SGHTA and CDR2 FQGNSA. Written as DNA, the CDR3 is TGTGCCAGCAGCTTAGGATCCGCGACACTTAACTATGGCTACACCTTC. It specifies CASSLGSATLNYGYTF.

This clone was seen a few times. The J gene is TRBJ2-2, the V gene TRBV5-4, with TRBD2 as a possible D gene (6 bases). The CDR3 spans 15 residues. Germline V gene sequence: CDR1 SGHNT, CDR2 YYREEE (reference sequence). V was clipped by 0 bases and J by 4 bases, with 10 bases between them. The CDR3 sequence is CASSLDREFTGELFF. Here the CDR3 DNA reads TGTGCCAGCAGCTTGGACCGGGAGTTCACCGGGGAGCTGTTTTTT.

CDR3 nucleotides: TGTGCCAGCACCATATTGCGGGGGGAAAAACTGTTTTTT. Residues: CASTILRGEKLFF. The rearrangement uses TRBV2 and TRBJ1-4; a weak D match, TRBD1 (5 bases). CDR3 length equals 13 residues. Deletions cut 7 bases from V and 8 bases from J, with 14 bases between. Looked up from germline, CDR1 is SNHLY and CDR2 is FYNNEI. Using reference TRBV2 and TRBJ1-4 for the parts outside the CDR3, the full variable domain is EPEVTQTPSHQVTQMGQEVILRCVPISNHLYFYWYRQILGQKVEFLVSFYNNEISEKSEIFDDQFSVERPDGSNFTLKIRSTKLEDSAMYFCASTILRGEKLFFGSGTQLSVL.

J is TRBJ2-7 and V is TRBV9, with D maybe TRBD2 (5 bases). The CDR3 has 15 amino acids. V was shortened by 4 bases and J by 2 bases, with 16 bases between the two germline ends. Germline V gene sequence: CDR1 SGDLS, CDR2 YYNGEE. The CDR3 region has the DNA TGTGCCAGCAGCCCCTCGAGGGCCTCCCCCTACGAGCAGTACTTC. It specifies CASSPSRASPYEQYF.

This sequence joins TRBV7-9 and TRBJ2-1; D might be TRBD1 (6 bases). Trimming left V 1 base short and J 4 bases short, with 11 bases between. Germline V gene sequence: CDR1 SEHNR, CDR2 FQNEAQ (reference sequence). The CDR3 contains 15 residues. CDR3 residues: CASSLGRGLYNEQFF. Here the CDR3 DNA reads TGTGCCAGCAGCTTAGGCAGGGGTCTATACAATGAGCAGTTCTTC.

This rearrangement joins TRBV25-1 to TRBJ1-2; perhaps TRBD1 as D (5 bases). There are 13 residues in the CDR3. The V end lost 8 bases, the J end lost 1 base, and 11 bases lay between the germline ends. Germline CDR1 MGHDK, CDR2 SYGVNS. The CDR3 DNA follows: TGTGCCAGCTCCCGGGACTTTAACTATGGCTACACCTTC. Translated, it gives CASSRDFNYGYTF.

This chain uses TRBV7-9 with TRBJ2-5; a weak D match, TRBD1 (6 bases). The CDR3 totals 12 residues. Per the germline V gene, CDR1 is SEHNR and CDR2 is FQNEAQ (reference sequence). V gave up 1 base and J gave up 10 bases, with 10 bases separating them. CDR3: CASSLGTEFQYF. In nucleotides, the CDR3 is TGTGCCAGCAGCTTAGGGACAGAGTTCCAGTACTTC. Full variable domain (outside the CDR3, taken from reference TRBV7-9 and TRBJ2-5): DTGVSQNPRHKITKRGQNVTFRCDPISEHNRLYWYRQTLGQGPEFLTYFQNEAQLEKSRLLSDRFSAERPKGSFSTLEIQRTEQGDSAMYLCASSLGTEFQYFGPGTRLLVL.

The gene calls are TRBV19 and TRBJ2-7; 7 positions match TRBD1. Germline V gene lookup returns CDR1 LNHDA and CDR2 SQIVND (reference sequence). The ends lost 3 bases at V and 1 base at J; junction bases unmatched: 9. The CDR3 contains 16 residues. The CDR3 DNA is TGTGCCAGTAGTATCTCCGGACAGGACAGTTCCTACGAGCAGTACGTC. It specifies CASSISGQDSSYEQYV.

This clone came up a few times. The rearrangement links TRBV12-5 to TRBJ2-3; D is unclear. Germline V gene data show CDR1 as LGHNT and CDR2 as FRNRAP. The V end lost 2 bases, the J end lost 7 bases, and 4 bases lay between the germline ends. The CDR3 totals 11 residues. The chain's CDR3 is CASGLLNTQYF. In DNA, the CDR3 is TGTGCTAGTGGTTTGTTAAATACGCAGTATTTT.

The V gene is TRBV5-1, the J gene TRBJ1-1; no definite D call. Trimming shortened V by 4 bases and J by 4 bases, and 8 bases separated the two germline ends. This CDR3 is 12 amino acids long. Looked up from germline, CDR1 is SGHRS and CDR2 is YFSETQ. The CDR3 loop is CASSPRGTEAFF. The DNA for the CDR3 is TGCGCCAGCAGCCCCCGAGGCACTGAAGCTTTCTTT.

This sequence joins TRBV19 and TRBJ1-2; TRBD1 matches at 7 bases. Germline-derived CDR1 and CDR2 are LNHDA and SQIVND (reference sequence). The V gene end was trimmed by 7 bases and the J gene end by 7 bases; junction bases not matched to a gene: 6. The CDR3 spans 12 residues. CDR3 coding DNA: TGTGCCAGTATTGGGCAGGGGGGTGGCTACACCTTC. Amino acids: CASIGQGGGYTF.

This clone is a singleton in its sample. CDR3 in DNA: TGTGCCAGCTCACCAGGCGCTGAGGAGTATCGCGAGCAGTACTTC. This translates into CASSPGAEEYREQYF. The V call is TRBV18, the J call TRBJ2-7, with D hard to call. Looked up from germline, CDR1 is KGHSH and CDR2 is LQKENI. The length of the CDR3 is 15 residues. The germline V and J ends were trimmed by 2 bases and 6 bases, with 17 bases remaining between them.

This clone showed up just a few times. The rearrangement joins TRBV5-1 to TRBJ2-7; D is ambiguous. V lost 5 bases, J lost 3 bases, and 9 bases lay in between. Germline assignment: CDR1 SGHRS and CDR2 YFSETQ. The CDR3 runs to 12 residues. The CDR3 DNA reads as TGCGCCAGCAGGTCAACTAACTACGAGCAGTACTTC. This sequence encodes CASRSTNYEQYF.